This is a list of T cell receptor beta chains from one sample in a study of blood T cells in healthy people across ages. Using its own MiXCR run on the 5' RACE reads, TCRdb lists one record per CDR3 protein. The table shows 800,000 or so distinct CDR3 sequences, with around 45% occurring only once. The material sequenced was blood. These receptors came from a man aged 80 or over in good health. CDR3s include the opening cysteine and the closing phenylalanine or tryptophan. Each record gives: CDR3 length, V gene, CDR3 protein.

length: 14
V: TRBV6-5
CDR3: CASSAGTGLNIQYF

length: 14
V: TRBV7-3
CDR3: CASSAHGGMETQYF

length: 12
V: TRBV6-6
CDR3: CASSQGVEKLFF

length: 16
V: TRBV7-2
CDR3: CASSLVSGRASHEQYF

length: 14
V: TRBV7-8
CDR3: CASSLTGIADTQYF

length: 15
V: TRBV7-2
CDR3: CASSLGTGGDQKLFF

length: 12
V: TRBV18
CDR3: CASSPDYDTQYF

length: 15
V: TRBV5-5
CDR3: CASSPAGVRKDTQYF

length: 15
V: TRBV2
CDR3: CASSEWGGLNQRAFF

length: 14
V: TRBV5-1
CDR3: CASSPGTEYNEQYF

length: 15
V: TRBV20-1
CDR3: CSANRGTGAYNEQFF

length: 17
V: TRBV6-2/TRBV6-3
CDR3: CASTDPRTSGRADEQYF

length: 15
V: TRBV20-1
CDR3: CSATPHVGREGTQYF

length: 14
V: TRBV20-1
CDR3: CSAREGQGGYEQYF

length: 17
V: TRBV7-9
CDR3: CASSLGHAGQGVSEQYF

length: 17
V: TRBV7-6
CDR3: CASSSTPTSGVTNEQFF

length: 14
V: TRBV15
CDR3: CATKTGTSPNIQYF

length: 14
V: TRBV6-5
CDR3: CASSSTQQSSGQFF

length: 21
V: TRBV12-3/TRBV12-4
CDR3: CASSFPGMGLAAKSSYNEQFF

length: 13
V: TRBV20-1
CDR3: CSANVATNYEQYF

length: 14
V: TRBV2
CDR3: CASRGLDERLSQYF

length: 14
V: TRBV4-2
CDR3: CASSQDLTNYGYTF

length: 14
V: TRBV5-1
CDR3: CASRFGLANSEQYF

length: 12
V: TRBV12-3/TRBV12-4
CDR3: CASISQGDEQFF

length: 15
V: TRBV12-3/TRBV12-4
CDR3: CASSPGGVPYNEQFF

length: 17
V: TRBV7-2
CDR3: CASSYPLLAGRGETQYF

length: 17
V: TRBV12-3/TRBV12-4
CDR3: CASSLTSGPTSTDTQYF

length: 15
V: TRBV18
CDR3: CASSPVSSSYNEQFF

length: 16
V: TRBV3-1
CDR3: CASSNLAGGPGDTQYF

length: 16
V: TRBV5-1
CDR3: CASSPDRGRGTGELFF

length: 16
V: TRBV6-6
CDR3: CASSYPTGSSYNEQFF

length: 12
V: TRBV2
CDR3: CASSEYVRDKYF